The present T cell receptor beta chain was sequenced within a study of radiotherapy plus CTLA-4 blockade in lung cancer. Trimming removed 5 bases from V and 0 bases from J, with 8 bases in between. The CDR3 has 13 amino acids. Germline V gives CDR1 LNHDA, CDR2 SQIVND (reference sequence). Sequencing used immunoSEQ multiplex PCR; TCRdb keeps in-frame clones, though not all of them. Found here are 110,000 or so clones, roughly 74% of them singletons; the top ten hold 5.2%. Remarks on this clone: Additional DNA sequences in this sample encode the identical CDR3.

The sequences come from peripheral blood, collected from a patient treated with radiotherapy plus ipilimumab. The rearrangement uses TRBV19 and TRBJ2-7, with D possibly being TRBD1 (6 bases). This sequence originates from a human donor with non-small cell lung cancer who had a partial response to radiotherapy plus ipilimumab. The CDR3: CASSLDSSYEQYF. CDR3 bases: TGTGCCAGTAGTCTGGACAGCTCCTACGAGCAGTACTTC.